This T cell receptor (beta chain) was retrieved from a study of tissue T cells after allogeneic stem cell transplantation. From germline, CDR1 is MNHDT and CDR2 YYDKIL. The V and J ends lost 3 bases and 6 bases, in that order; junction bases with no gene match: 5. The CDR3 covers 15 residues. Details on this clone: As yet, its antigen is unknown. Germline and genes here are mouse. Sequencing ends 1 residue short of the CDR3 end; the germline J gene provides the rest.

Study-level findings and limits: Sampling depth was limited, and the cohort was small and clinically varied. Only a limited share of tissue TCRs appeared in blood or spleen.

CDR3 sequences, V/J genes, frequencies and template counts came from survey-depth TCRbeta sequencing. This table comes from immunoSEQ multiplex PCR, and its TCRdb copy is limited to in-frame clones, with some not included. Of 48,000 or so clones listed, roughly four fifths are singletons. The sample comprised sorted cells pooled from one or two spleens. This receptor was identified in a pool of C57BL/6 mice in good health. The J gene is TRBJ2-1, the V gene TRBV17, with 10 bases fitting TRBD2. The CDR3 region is CASSSLGGRRAEQFF. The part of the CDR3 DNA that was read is TGTGCTAGCAGTAGCCTGGGGGGGCGCCGTGCTGAGCAGTTC.